One sample yielded the 13 T cell receptor beta chains listed below, sequenced in a study of blood T cell repertoires in COVID-19. Sequencing used immunoSEQ multiplex PCR; TCRdb keeps in-frame clones, though not all of them. Of around 290,000 clones listed, 80% to 90% are singletons. The specimen was peripheral blood. Every receptor here comes from a man between 35 and 55 years old with acute or convalescent COVID-19.

The V gene is TRBV24-1, the J gene TRBJ1-2; TRBD1 matches 7 bases. CDR1 and CDR2 (germline): KGHDR, SFDVKD. There are 14 residues in the CDR3. V lost 4 bases, J lost 7 bases, and 8 bases stayed unmatched. The CDR3 is CATSDLTGQVGYTF. The CDR3 nucleotides are TGTGCCACCAGTGACCTGACAGGGCAAGTTGGCTACACCTTC.

The V and J genes are TRBV29-1 and TRBJ2-7, with 7 bases identical to TRBD1. Germline values: CDR1 SQVTM, CDR2 ANQGSEA. This CDR3 is 13 amino acids long. Trimming removed 6 bases from V and 4 bases from J; junction bases left unmatched: 9. The CDR3 region has the DNA TGCAGCGTCTCCACCGGGACAGCTTACGAGCAGTACTTC. It is translated as CSVSTGTAYEQYF.

The chain has TRBV6-5 and TRBJ2-3; 7 nucleotides match TRBD2. The CDR3 loop spans 16 amino acids. J was trimmed by 4 bases and V by 2 bases; bases with no gene match: 9. In germline, CDR1 is MNHEY, CDR2 SVGAGI. This CDR3 is CASSYRSGGGADTQYF. The DNA for the CDR3 is TGTGCCAGCAGTTACCGATCGGGGGGAGGGGCAGATACGCAGTATTTT.

The rearrangement joins TRBV4-2 to TRBJ2-7, with 9 bases lining up with TRBD1. Germline values: CDR1 LGHNA, CDR2 YNFKEQ. J gave up 4 bases and V 5 bases, and 18 bases lay outside the gene matches. CDR3 size: 18 residues. Here the CDR3 reads CASSFRTGEALRSYEQYF. Written as DNA, the CDR3 is TGTGCCAGCAGCTTTCGGACAGGGGAAGCGCTTCGTTCATACGAGCAGTACTTC.

The chain has TRBV6-4 and TRBJ2-3; 9 positions match TRBD2. The CDR3 totals 16 residues. Trimming took 3 bases from V and 0 from J; bases not matched to a gene: 4. Germline values: CDR1 MRHNA, CDR2 SNTAGT. CDR3: CASSEGAGGSTDTQYF. The CDR3 DNA reads as TGTGCCAGCAGTGAGGGAGCGGGGGGTAGCACAGATACGCAGTATTTT.

The rearrangement joins TRBV5-1 to TRBJ2-7, with D perhaps matching TRBD1 (5 bases). The CDR3 has 14 amino acids. With 0 bases removed from V and 1 base from J, the gap between germline ends came to 8 bases. The V gene's germline CDR1 is SGHRS and CDR2 YFSETQ. This CDR3 is CASSLDHRSYEQYF. CDR3 coding DNA: TGCGCCAGCAGCTTGGACCACAGGTCCTACGAGCAGTACTTC. Full variable domain (outside the CDR3, taken from reference TRBV5-1 and TRBJ2-7): KAGVTQTPRYLIKTRGQQVTLSCSPISGHRSVSWYQQTPGQGLQFLFEYFSETQRNKGNFPGRFSGRQFSNSRSEMNVSTLELGDSALYLCASSLDHRSYEQYFGPGTRLTVT.

This chain connects TRBV7-8 to TRBJ2-2; tentative D call: TRBD2 (6 bases). Germline V gives CDR1 SGHVS, CDR2 FQNEAQ. Trimming shortened V by 1 base and J by 7 bases, and 19 bases separated the two germline ends. The length of the CDR3 is 17 residues. CDR3 region: CASSLDEVGGNDGELFF. CDR3 nucleotides: TGTGCCAGCAGCTTAGACGAAGTTGGAGGGAACGACGGGGAGCTGTTTTTT.

The chain carries TRBV15 and TRBJ2-3, with D maybe TRBD1 (6 bases). Germline values: CDR1 LNHNV, CDR2 YYDKDF (reference sequence). The ends were cut back, 5 bases at V and 2 bases at J, with 11 bases in the middle. The CDR3 has 14 amino acids. DNA of the CDR3: TGTGCCACCAGCTCCGGGACACCCACAGATACGCAGTATTTT. It codes for CATSSGTPTDTQYF.

The chain joins TRBV5-1 to TRBJ1-1; D uncertain. The germline gives CDR1 SGHRS, CDR2 YFSETQ. The V end was cut by 0 bases, the J end by 10 bases, with 10 bases between. The CDR3 length is 12 residues. This CDR3 is CASSLDRGVAFF. For the CDR3, the DNA is TGCGCCAGCAGCTTGGACCGTGGAGTAGCTTTCTTT.

The V gene is TRBV5-1, the J gene TRBJ2-2; no definite D call. From germline, CDR1 is SGHRS and CDR2 YFSETQ. Trimming left V 0 bases short and J 4 bases short, with 10 bases between. The CDR3 is 15 amino acids. CDR3 in amino acids: CASSLDSLPTGELFF. In nucleotides, the CDR3 is TGCGCCAGCAGCTTGGACAGCCTACCCACCGGGGAGCTGTTTTTT.

J is TRBJ1-3 and V is TRBV5-1; D may be TRBD1 (5 bases). Germline loops: CDR1 SGHRS, CDR2 YFSETQ. This CDR3 comprises 14 residues. The ends were cut back, 0 bases at V and 7 bases at J, with 11 bases in the middle. CDR3 nucleotide sequence: TGCGCCAGCAGCTTGGCAGGGTATAGGAACACCATATATTTT. It codes for CASSLAGYRNTIYF.

This chain links TRBV5-4 with TRBJ1-2; perhaps TRBD1 as D (5 bases). Germline-derived CDR1 and CDR2 are SGHNT and YYREEE (reference sequence). V lost 7 bases to trimming and J lost 8 bases, with 21 bases between them. This CDR3 comprises 14 residues. The CDR3 protein is CASYGGGGKGGYTF. The CDR3 nucleotides read TGTGCCAGCTACGGGGGAGGTGGGAAGGGCGGCTACACCTTC.

The chain combines TRBV5-1 with TRBJ1-3, with 7 bases identical to TRBD1. The germline V gene has CDR1 SGHRS and CDR2 YFSETQ. This CDR3 is 17 amino acids long. J was trimmed by 2 bases and V by 1 base; bases with no gene match: 9. CDR3 coding DNA: TGCGCCAGCAGCTTGACCGGGACAGCTTGGCCTGGAAACACCATATATTTT. Encoded protein: CASSLTGTAWPGNTIYF.